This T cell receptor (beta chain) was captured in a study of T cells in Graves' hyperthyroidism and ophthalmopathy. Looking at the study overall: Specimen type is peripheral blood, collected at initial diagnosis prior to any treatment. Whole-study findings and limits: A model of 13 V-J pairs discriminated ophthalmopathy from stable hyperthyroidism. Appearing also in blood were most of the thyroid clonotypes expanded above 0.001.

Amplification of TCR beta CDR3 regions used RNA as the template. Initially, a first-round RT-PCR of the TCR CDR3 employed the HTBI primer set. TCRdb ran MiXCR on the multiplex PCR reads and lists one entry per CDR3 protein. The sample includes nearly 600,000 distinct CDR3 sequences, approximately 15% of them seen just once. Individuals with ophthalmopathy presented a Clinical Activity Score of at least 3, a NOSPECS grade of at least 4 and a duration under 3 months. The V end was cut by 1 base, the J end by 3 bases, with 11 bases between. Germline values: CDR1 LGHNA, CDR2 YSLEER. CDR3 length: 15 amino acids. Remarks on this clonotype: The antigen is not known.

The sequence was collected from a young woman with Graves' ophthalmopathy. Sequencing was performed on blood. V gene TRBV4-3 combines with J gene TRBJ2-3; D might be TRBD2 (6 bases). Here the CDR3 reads CASSQVGGWTDTQYF. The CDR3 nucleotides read TGCGCCAGCAGCCAAGTGGGGGGTTGGACAGATACGCAGTATTTT.